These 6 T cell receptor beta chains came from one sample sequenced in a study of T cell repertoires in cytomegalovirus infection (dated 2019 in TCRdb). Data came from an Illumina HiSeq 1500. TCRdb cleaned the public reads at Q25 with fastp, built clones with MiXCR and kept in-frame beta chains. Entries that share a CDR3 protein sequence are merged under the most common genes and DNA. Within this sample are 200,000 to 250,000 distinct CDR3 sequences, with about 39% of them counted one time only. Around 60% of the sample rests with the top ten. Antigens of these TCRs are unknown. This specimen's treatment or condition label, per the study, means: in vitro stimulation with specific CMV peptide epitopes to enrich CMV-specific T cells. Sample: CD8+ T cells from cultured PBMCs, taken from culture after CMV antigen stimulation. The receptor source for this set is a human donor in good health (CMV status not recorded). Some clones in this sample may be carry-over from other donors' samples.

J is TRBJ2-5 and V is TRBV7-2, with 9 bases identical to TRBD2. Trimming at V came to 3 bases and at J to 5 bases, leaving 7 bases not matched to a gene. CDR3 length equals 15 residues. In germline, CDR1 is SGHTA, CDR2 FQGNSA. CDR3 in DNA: TGTGCCAGCAGCTTTAGTACTAGCGGGTTGGAGACCCAGTACTTC. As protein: CASSFSTSGLETQYF. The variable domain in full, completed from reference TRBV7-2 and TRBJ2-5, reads GAGVSQSPSNKVTEKGKDVELRCDPISGHTALYWYRQSLGQGLEFLIYFQGNSAPDKSGLPSDRFSAERTGGSVSTLTIQRTQQEDSAVYLCASSFSTSGLETQYFGPGTRLLVL.

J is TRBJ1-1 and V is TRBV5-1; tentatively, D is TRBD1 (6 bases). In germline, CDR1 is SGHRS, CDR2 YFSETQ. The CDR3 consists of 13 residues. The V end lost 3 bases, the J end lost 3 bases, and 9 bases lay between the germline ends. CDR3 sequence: CASSSGQYTEAFF. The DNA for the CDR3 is TGCGCCAGCAGCTCAGGACAGTACACTGAAGCTTTCTTT.

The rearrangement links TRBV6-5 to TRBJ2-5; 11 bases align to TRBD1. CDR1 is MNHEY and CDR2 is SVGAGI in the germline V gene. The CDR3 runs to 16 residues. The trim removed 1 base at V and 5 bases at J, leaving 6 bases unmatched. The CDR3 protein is CASSYFRTGGFETQYF. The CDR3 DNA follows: TGTGCCAGCAGTTACTTTCGGACAGGGGGCTTCGAGACCCAGTACTTC.

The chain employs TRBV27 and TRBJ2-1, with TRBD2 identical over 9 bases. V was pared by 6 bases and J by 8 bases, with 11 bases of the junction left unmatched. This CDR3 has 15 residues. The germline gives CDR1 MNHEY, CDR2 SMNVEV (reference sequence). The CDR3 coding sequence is TGTGCCAGCAGCCCCGCGGGAGGGAGGGGGTATGAGCAGTTCTTC. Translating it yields CASSPAGGRGYEQFF.

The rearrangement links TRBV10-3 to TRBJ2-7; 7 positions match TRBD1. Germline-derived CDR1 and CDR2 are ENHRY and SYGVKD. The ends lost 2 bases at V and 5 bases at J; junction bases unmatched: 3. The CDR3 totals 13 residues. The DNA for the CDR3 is TGTGCCATCAGTGAGGAGGGGGCCGACGAGCAGTACTTC. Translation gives CAISEEGADEQYF.

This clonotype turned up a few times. CDR3 DNA sequence: TGTGCCAGCAGCGTTGGGGGAAGCTCCTACGAGCAGTACTTC. Amino acids: CASSVGGSSYEQYF. The chain carries TRBV9 and TRBJ2-7, with D tentatively TRBD1 or TRBD2 (5 bases each). CDR1 is SGDLS and CDR2 is YYNGEE in the germline V gene. The CDR3 runs 14 residues. Deletions cut 2 bases from V and 0 bases from J, with 9 bases between.